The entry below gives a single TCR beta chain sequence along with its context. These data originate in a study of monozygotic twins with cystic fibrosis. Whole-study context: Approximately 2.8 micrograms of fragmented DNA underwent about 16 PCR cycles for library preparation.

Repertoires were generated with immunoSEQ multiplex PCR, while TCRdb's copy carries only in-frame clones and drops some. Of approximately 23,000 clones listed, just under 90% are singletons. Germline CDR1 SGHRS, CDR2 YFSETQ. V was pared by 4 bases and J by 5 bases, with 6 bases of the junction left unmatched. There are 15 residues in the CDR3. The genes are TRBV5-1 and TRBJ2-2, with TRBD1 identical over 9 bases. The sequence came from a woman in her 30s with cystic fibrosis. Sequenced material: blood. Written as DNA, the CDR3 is TGCGCCAGCAGCACAGGACAGGGGAAGACCGGGGAGCTGTTTTTT. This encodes CASSTGQGKTGELFF.